The entry below gives a single T cell receptor beta chain sequence along with its context. The sample originates from a study of shared clonotypes between healthy human individuals. In germline, CDR1 is MNHEY, CDR2 SVGAGI. Deletions cut 2 bases from V and 2 bases from J, with 13 bases between. The CDR3 sequence is 15 residues long. Across several immunoSEQ plates, the genomic DNA of each subset was split evenly. The repertoire was sequenced with immunoSEQ multiplex PCR; TCRdb's copy has only in-frame clones and lacks some. The sample includes some 700,000 clones, about 90% of them seen just once. The rearrangement joins TRBV6-5 to TRBJ2-7; weak D call: TRBD1 (6 bases). The receptor's source is a man aged 18 to 30 in good health. Some clones in this sample may be carry-over from other donors' samples. Source material: memory CD8+ T cells from PBMCs. The sample's subset: CD45RO+ cells pooled with CCR7-negative TemRA cells. The CDR3 DNA sequence: TGTGCCAGCAGTTACGCAACGGACAGAACCTACGAGCAGTACTTC. Amino acids: CASSYATDRTYEQYF.